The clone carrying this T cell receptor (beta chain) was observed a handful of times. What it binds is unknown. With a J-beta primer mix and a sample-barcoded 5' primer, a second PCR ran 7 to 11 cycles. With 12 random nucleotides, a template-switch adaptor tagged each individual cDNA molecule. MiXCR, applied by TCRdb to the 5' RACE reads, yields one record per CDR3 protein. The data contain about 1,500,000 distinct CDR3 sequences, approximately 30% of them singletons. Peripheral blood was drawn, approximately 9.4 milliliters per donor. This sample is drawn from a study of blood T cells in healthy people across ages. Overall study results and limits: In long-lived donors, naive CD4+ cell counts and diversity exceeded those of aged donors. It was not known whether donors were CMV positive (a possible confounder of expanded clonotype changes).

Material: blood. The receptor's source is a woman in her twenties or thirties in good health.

CDR3 nucleotides: TGCGCCAGCACGGACACCGCTTACGGCTACACCTTC. This sequence encodes CASTDTAYGYTF. The chain is built from TRBV5-1 and TRBJ1-2; possibly TRBD1 for D (5 bases). The ends were cut back, 6 bases at V and 8 bases at J, with 14 bases in the middle. CDR3 length: 12 amino acids. From germline, CDR1 is SGHRS and CDR2 YFSETQ.